The T cell receptor (beta chain) under discussion was sequenced for a study of blood T cell repertoires in COVID-19. V dropped 4 bases and J dropped 2 bases, with 12 bases sitting between them. Germline-derived CDR1 and CDR2 are LGHDT and YNNKEL (reference sequence). This CDR3 comprises 14 residues. Data came from immunoSEQ multiplex PCR; TCRdb stores just in-frame clones and leaves some out. The sample has 60,000 to 85,000 clones, roughly 89% seen once. Sequenced: peripheral blood. This sequence was found in a woman aged 50 to 65 with active COVID-19. This chain joins TRBV3-1 (or the pseudogene TRBV3-2) and TRBJ2-7, with D possibly TRBD2 on 6 matching bases. Written as DNA, the CDR3 is TGTGCCAGCAGCCTACCCGGGGGAACCTACGAGCAGTACTTC. Amino acid sequence: CASSLPGGTYEQYF.